This T cell receptor beta chain stems from a study of shared clonotypes between healthy human individuals. On this clone: Its antigen remains unidentified.

Overall study findings and caveats: Non-shared clonotypes had lower generation probabilities than those shared by all four donors. Clonotype sharing levels among donors were expected to vary with sequencing depth.

CD8 cells regarded as naive lacked CD45RO, were positively chosen for CCR7, and omitted terminally differentiated effector memory CD45RA+ cells. Study donors comprised healthy, HIV-negative adults devoid of recent acute infection or vaccination. Measured with immunoSEQ multiplex PCR; TCRdb has only the in-frame clones, and not every one. The sample holds over 800,000 clones, 90% to 95% seen once. The sample consisted of naive CD8+ T cells sorted from blood. The sequence derives from a young man in good health.

The CDR3 DNA is TGCACCAGCAGCCAAGAAACGAGCTCCGGAGCCGGGGAGCTGTTTTTT. Amino acids: CTSSQETSSGAGELFF. The chain carries TRBV1 and TRBJ2-2; the table's D call of TRBD2 was not tested on the DNA. TRBV1 is described as a pseudogene. This CDR3 comprises 16 residues.